Below, one TCR beta chain is given with its context. The antigen is undetermined. These data come from a study of CD8+ T cells in alopecia areata. The wider study: The tofacitinib course ran for 6 to 18 months and was followed by 6 months off drug. General observations from the study: Clonality in lesional scalp, especially alopecia totalis/universalis, exceeded that of normal scalp.

Investigators isolated RNA and reverse transcribed it into cDNA to act as the sequencing template. Assay: immunoSEQ multiplex PCR; the TCRdb copy retains only in-frame clones and omits some. The sample has roughly 250,000 clones, 67% seen once. Trimming took off 3 bases at V and 5 bases at J, with 16 bases between the two ends. From germline, CDR1 is SGHRS and CDR2 YFSETQ. This CDR3 spans 15 amino acids. The sample here was CD4+ T cells sorted from blood, taken at week 0. The TCR sequence derives from a human donor with alopecia areata. The chain carries TRBV5-1 and TRBJ2-3, with D maybe TRBD2 (6 bases). CDR3: CASSSGLLVVDTQYF. For the CDR3, the DNA is TGCGCCAGCAGCTCCGGACTATTAGTCGTAGATACGCAGTATTTT.